The 11 T cell receptor beta chains given below trace back to one sample, sequenced in a study of T cell repertoires in cytomegalovirus infection. MiXCR was run by TCRdb on the reads, yielding one entry per CDR3 protein. The profile shows more than 400,000 distinct CDR3 sequences, around 27% of them singletons. Sample: PBMCs. These TCRs come from a human donor in good health (CMV status not recorded). Some clones in this sample may be carry-over from other donors' samples.

The chain combines TRBV2 with TRBJ1-6; 7 positions agree with TRBD1. With V trimmed by 6 bases and J by 10 bases, 3 bases remained unmatched. Germline V gene lookup returns CDR1 SNHLY and CDR2 FYNNEI. The CDR3 totals 12 residues. CDR3 in amino acids: CASRTTGSPLHF. Here the CDR3 DNA reads TGTGCCAGCAGGACGACAGGGTCACCCCTCCACTTT.

The chain carries TRBV20-1 and TRBJ2-1; maybe TRBD1 (5 bases). From germline, CDR1 is DFQATT and CDR2 SNEGSKA (reference sequence). Trimming left V 0 bases short and J 2 bases short, with 8 bases between. This CDR3 spans 14 amino acids. The CDR3 nucleotides read TGCAGTGCTAGAGATCGGACAACCTACAATGAGCAGTTCTTC. Amino acids: CSARDRTTYNEQFF.

The table lists this clonotype with a few counts. V usage is TRBV28 and J usage is TRBJ2-7; tentatively, D is TRBD2 (5 bases). The CDR3 is made up of 15 amino acids. The germline CDR1 and CDR2 sequences are MDHEN and SYDVKM. Trimming cost V 6 bases and J 4 bases, with 19 bases left between them. CDR3 DNA: TGTGCCAGCAGCCTACCCCCGGGATACTTATACGAGCAGTACTTC. The encoded protein is CASSLPPGYLYEQYF.

The chain carries TRBV7-6 and TRBJ2-3, with 15 positions matching TRBD2. Trimming took 5 bases from V and 4 from J; bases not matched to a gene: 4. From germline, CDR1 is SGHVS and CDR2 FNYEAQ. The CDR3 is made up of 16 amino acids. The CDR3 protein is CASSQRTSGRADTQYF. As DNA, the CDR3 is TGTGCCAGCAGCCAACGGACTAGCGGGAGGGCAGATACGCAGTATTTT.

This clonotype turned up a few times. This sequence joins TRBV27 and TRBJ2-3; a weak D match, TRBD2 (5 bases). V lost 6 bases and J 5 bases, leaving 15 bases between the germline ends. Germline lookup yields CDR1 MNHEY and CDR2 SMNVEV (reference sequence). This CDR3 is built from 14 residues. The CDR3 region is CASRWLGVLDTQYF. CDR3 nucleotide sequence: TGTGCCAGCAGATGGCTGGGAGTTTTAGATACGCAGTATTTT.

The chain joins TRBV7-2 to TRBJ1-2; D not certain. CDR3 length equals 13 residues. Germline V gene sequence: CDR1 SGHTA, CDR2 FQGNSA. Trimming pared 5 bases from V and 2 bases from J, leaving 9 bases between. CDR3 sequence reads: CASSRPGNYGYTF. The CDR3 region has the DNA TGTGCCAGCAGCCGTCCGGGCAACTATGGCTACACCTTC. Drawing the rest from reference TRBV7-2 and TRBJ1-2, the complete variable domain is GAGVSQSPSNKVTEKGKDVELRCDPISGHTALYWYRQSLGQGLEFLIYFQGNSAPDKSGLPSDRFSAERTGGSVSTLTIQRTQQEDSAVYLCASSRPGNYGYTFGSGTRLTVV.

V usage is TRBV7-9 and J usage is TRBJ2-7; TRBD2 aligns across 9 bases. The CDR3 contains 14 residues. Trimming removed 1 base from V and 3 bases from J; junction bases left unmatched: 1. Per germline, CDR1 SEHNR and CDR2 FQNEAQ (reference sequence). The CDR3 loop reads CASSLVSGSYEQYV. CDR3 coding DNA: TGTGCCAGCAGCTTAGTTAGCGGGAGCTACGAGCAGTACGTC.

This clonotype was found a few times. The V call is TRBV11-3, the J call TRBJ2-3, with 7 bases lining up with TRBD1. V lost 5 bases, J lost 6 bases, and 5 bases stayed unmatched. The CDR3 has 13 residues. Germline CDR1 is SGHNT and CDR2 is YENEEA. CDR3 loop: CASSPTGADTQYF. CDR3 DNA: TGTGCCAGCAGCCCAACAGGGGCGGATACGCAGTATTTT.

This sequence joins TRBV2 and TRBJ1-5; D may be TRBD1 (6 bases). There are 16 residues in the CDR3. Germline loops: CDR1 SNHLY, CDR2 FYNNEI. Trimming took 8 bases from V and 6 from J, leaving 23 bases between them. CDR3 DNA sequence: TGTGCCAGCCTGGCCTGGGGGCGGAATGTGTTTCAGCCCCAGCATTTT. This codes for CASLAWGRNVFQPQHF.

This rearrangement joins TRBV7-8 to TRBJ2-7, with D possibly called TRBD1 or TRBD2 (5 bases each). V was clipped by 1 base and J by 2 bases, with 15 bases between them. Germline V gives CDR1 SGHVS, CDR2 FQNEAQ. The CDR3 is 16 residues long. DNA of the CDR3: TGTGCCAGCAGCTTAGGCCGGGACCCCATGCCCTACGAGCAGTACGTC. Its translation is CASSLGRDPMPYEQYV.

The chain recombines TRBV24-1 with TRBJ2-3; D uncertain. This CDR3 region has 15 residues. Germline V gene sequence: CDR1 KGHDR, CDR2 SFDVKD. Deletions cut 6 bases from V and 1 base from J, with 13 bases between. CDR3 sequence (DNA): TGTGCCACCAGTTTCCCAACGGGCGGCACAGATACGCAGTATTTT. Its protein is CATSFPTGGTDTQYF.